This entry lists 5 T cell receptor beta chains sequenced from one sample in a study of STAT5B mutations in CD4+ large granular lymphocyte leukemia. Here immunoSEQ multiplex PCR was the method, and the copy in TCRdb shows in-frame clones only, minus some. The repertoire holds 30,000 to 40,000 clones, with 65% to 70% as singletons. Sequenced: CD4+ T cells from blood buffy coats. All receptors come from a human donor in good health.

The V gene is TRBV4-2, the J gene TRBJ2-6, with D possibly being TRBD1 (6 bases). The V and J ends lost 1 base and 0 bases respectively, with 10 bases between them. CDR3 length: 17 amino acids. Germline loops: CDR1 LGHNA, CDR2 YNFKEQ. CDR3 nucleotides: TGTGCCAGCAGCCAAGCGGACAGTTACTCTGGGGCCAACGTCCTGACTTTC. Translated, it gives CASSQADSYSGANVLTF.

The rearrangement joins TRBV10-3 to TRBJ2-2, with a tentative D call TRBD1 (6 bases). This CDR3 region has 15 residues. Germline V gene data show CDR1 as ENHRY and CDR2 as SYGVKD. V was clipped by 0 bases and J by 7 bases, with 12 bases between them. The CDR3 coding sequence is TGTGCCATCAGTGAGTCCCCCACAGGGAGCGGGGAGCTGTTTTTT. This codes for CAISESPTGSGELFF.

The CDR3 spells CASNDRGSLRTEAFF. For the CDR3, the DNA is TGTGCCAGTAATGACAGGGGAAGTTTGAGAACTGAAGCTTTCTTT. The rearrangement links TRBV19 to TRBJ1-1; 8 positions match TRBD1. Per the germline V gene, CDR1 is LNHDA and CDR2 is SQIVND (reference sequence). The CDR3 sequence is 15 residues long. The V segment lost 7 bases and the J segment 5 bases; nucleotides outside the gene matches: 12.

The chain recombines TRBV7-6 with TRBJ2-7; a possible D gene is TRBD1 (5 bases). The CDR3 spans 13 residues. Germline V lookup: CDR1 SGHVS, CDR2 FNYEAQ. The V and J ends lost 1 base and 2 bases respectively, with 6 bases between them. The CDR3 loop reads CASSLEGAYEQYF. In DNA, the CDR3 is TGTGCCAGCAGCTTAGAAGGGGCCTACGAGCAGTACTTC.

This chain links TRBV6-5 with TRBJ1-2; no reliable D call. V was clipped by 0 bases and J by 5 bases, with 10 bases between them. CDR1 and CDR2 from the germline V gene are MNHEY and SVGAGI. This CDR3 region has 14 residues. The CDR3 sequence: CASSYSRTRYGYTF. The CDR3 DNA follows: TGTGCCAGCAGTTACTCCAGGACTCGGTATGGCTACACCTTC.